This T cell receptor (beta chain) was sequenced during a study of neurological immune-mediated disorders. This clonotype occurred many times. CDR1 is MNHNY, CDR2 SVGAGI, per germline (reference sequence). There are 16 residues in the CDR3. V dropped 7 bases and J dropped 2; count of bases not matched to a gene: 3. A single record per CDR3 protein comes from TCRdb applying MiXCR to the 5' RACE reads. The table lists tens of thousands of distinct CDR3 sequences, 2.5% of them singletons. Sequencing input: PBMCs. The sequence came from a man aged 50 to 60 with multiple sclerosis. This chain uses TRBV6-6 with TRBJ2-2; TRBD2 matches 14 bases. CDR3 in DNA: TGTGCCAGCAAAGGACTAGCGGGGGGCAACACCGGGGAGCTGTTTTTT. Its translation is CASKGLAGGNTGELFF.